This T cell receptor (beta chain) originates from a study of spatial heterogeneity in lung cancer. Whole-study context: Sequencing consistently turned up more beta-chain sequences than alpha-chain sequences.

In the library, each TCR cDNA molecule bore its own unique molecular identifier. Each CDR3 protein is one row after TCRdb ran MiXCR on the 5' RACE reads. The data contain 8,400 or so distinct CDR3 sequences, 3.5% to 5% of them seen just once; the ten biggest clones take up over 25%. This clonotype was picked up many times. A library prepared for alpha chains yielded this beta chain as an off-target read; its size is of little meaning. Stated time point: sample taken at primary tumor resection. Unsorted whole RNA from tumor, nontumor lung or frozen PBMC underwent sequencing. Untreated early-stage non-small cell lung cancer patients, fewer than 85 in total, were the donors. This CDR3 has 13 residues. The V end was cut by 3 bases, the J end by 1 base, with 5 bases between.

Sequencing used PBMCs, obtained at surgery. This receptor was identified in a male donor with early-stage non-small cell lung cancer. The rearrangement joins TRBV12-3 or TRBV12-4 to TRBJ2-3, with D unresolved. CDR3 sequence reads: CASSFHRTDTQYF. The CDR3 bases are TGTGCCAGCAGTTTCCACCGCACAGATACGCAGTATTTT.